The sequence of this T cell receptor (beta chain) was determined in a study of cytomegalovirus exposure and HLA in healthy donors. Profiling relied on immunoSEQ multiplex PCR, and the TCRdb table lists in-frame clones only, not all of them. This sample has around 250,000 clones, with around 90% found just once. The clonotype originates from a woman younger than 35 in good health and CMV-seronegative. The sequenced sample was PBMCs.

The CDR3 loop reads CAWRNEDEQYF. The CDR3 DNA is TGTGCCTGGAGAAACGAGGACGAGCAGTACTTC. The chain has TRBV30 and TRBJ2-7; D is unresolved. V was shortened by 3 bases and J by 5 bases, with 8 bases between the two germline ends. Germline V gene lookup returns CDR1 GTSNPN and CDR2 SVGIG (reference sequence). This CDR3 comprises 11 residues.